Listed here are 12 T cell receptor beta chains from one sample, sequenced in a study of read filtering for tumor transcriptome and immune sequencing. From 300 to 450 ng of RNA, a library with molecular barcoded alpha/delta and beta/gamma adaptors was made. MiXCR was run by TCRdb on the reads, yielding one entry per CDR3 protein. Of about 24,000 distinct CDR3 sequences in the sample, 20% to 25% are singletons; the top ten hold roughly 17%. The sample comprised a population of CD138-negative cells sorted from bone marrow. Receptors were obtained from a donor at least 40 years old with multiple myeloma.

The sample holds many counts of this clonotype. The chain employs TRBV12-3 or TRBV12-4 and TRBJ2-3; 10 bases are a match to TRBD1. The junction had 7 bases not matched to a gene; V was cut back by 5 bases and J by 5 bases. The length of the CDR3 is 15 residues. CDR3 sequence reads: CASSRETGGGDTQYF. CDR3 DNA: TGTGCCAGCAGTCGAGAGACAGGGGGCGGAGATACGCAGTATTTT.

This clonotype was observed at least ten times. The chain is built from TRBV29-1 and TRBJ2-3; 7 positions agree with TRBD2. The germline V gene has CDR1 SQVTM and CDR2 ANQGSEA. This CDR3 comprises 13 residues. V dropped 4 bases and J dropped 2; count of bases not matched to a gene: 3. The CDR3 reads CSVGAGSTDTQYF. In DNA, the CDR3 is TGCAGCGTTGGAGCGGGATCCACAGATACGCAGTATTTT.

This clonotype was seen at least ten times. V usage is TRBV9 and J usage is TRBJ1-1, with 9 bases identical to TRBD1. This CDR3 comprises 16 residues. The germline gives CDR1 SGDLS, CDR2 YYNGEE. V lost 0 bases and J lost 2; bases outside the gene matches: 5. This CDR3 reads CASSVGSTGGNTEAFF. In DNA, the CDR3 is TGTGCCAGCAGCGTAGGAAGTACAGGGGGCAACACTGAAGCTTTCTTT.

The chain couples TRBV24-1 to TRBJ2-1; 9 bases match TRBD1. Trimming cost V 9 bases and J 3 bases; bases outside gene matches: 2. The CDR3 is made up of 13 amino acids. Looked up from germline, CDR1 is KGHDR and CDR2 is SFDVKD. CDR3 sequence (DNA): TGTGCCACCCGGGACAGGGACTACAATGAGCAGTTCTTC. Translation gives CATRDRDYNEQFF.

There are many counts of this clonotype. The chain couples TRBV7-9 to TRBJ2-1; no clear D. Germline V gene lookup returns CDR1 SEHNR and CDR2 FQNEAQ (reference sequence). V was pared by 0 bases and J by 6 bases, with 9 bases between. This CDR3 spans 14 amino acids. The CDR3 DNA follows: TGTGCCAGCAGCTTAGCCGGGTCGACCAATGAGCAGTTCTTC. This translates into CASSLAGSTNEQFF.

The CDR3 region has the DNA TGCAGTGCTGGAGCGGCTAGCGGGGTCTACGAGCAGTTCTTC. It encodes CSAGAASGVYEQFF. This chain connects TRBV20-1 to TRBJ2-1; 9 nucleotides agree with TRBD2. The V gene end was trimmed by 5 bases and the J gene end by 10 bases; junction bases not matched to a gene: 12. Germline CDR1 reads DFQATT; CDR2 reads SNEGSKA (reference sequence). The CDR3 contains 14 residues.

The CDR3 loop reads CASHTGLGLAGGNTGELFF. CDR3 nucleotides: TGTGCCAGCCATACAGGGCTAGGACTAGCGGGAGGGAACACCGGGGAGCTGTTTTTT. This chain links TRBV11-2 with TRBJ2-2; 14 bases match TRBD2. The length of the CDR3 is 19 residues. Germline V CDR1 and CDR2: SGHAT, FQNNGV. The ends lost 8 bases at V and 1 base at J; junction bases unmatched: 12.

In its sample, this clonotype was seen many times. The chain couples TRBV5-1 to TRBJ2-5, with unresolved D. Trimming took off 0 bases at V and 5 bases at J, with 5 bases between the two ends. In germline, CDR1 is SGHRS, CDR2 YFSETQ. The CDR3 extends over 12 amino acids. The chain's CDR3 is CASSLAMETQYF. CDR3 coding DNA: TGCGCCAGCAGCTTGGCTATGGAGACCCAGTACTTC.

DNA of the CDR3: TGTGCCAGCAGCCAAGATAGCGGGGGGTACAATGAGCAGTTCTTC. Protein: CASSQDSGGYNEQFF. The chain is built from TRBV3-1 and TRBJ2-1; 10 bases match TRBD2. V shed 0 bases and J 4 bases; nucleotides not matched to a gene: 0. Germline V gene sequence: CDR1 LGHDT, CDR2 YNNKEL (reference sequence). This CDR3 region has 15 residues.

On this clonotype: A junction end diverges from the germline sequence, so it may reflect a read error. The chain recombines TRBV5-1 with TRBJ2-7; D may be TRBD1 (6 bases). The germline CDR1 and CDR2 sequences are SGHRS and YFSETQ. The CDR3 is 14 amino acids. CDR3 in amino acids: CAGSKGDGLAEQYF. The CDR3 DNA sequence: TGCGCCGGCAGCAAGGGGGACGGACTTGCCGAGCAGTACTTC.

The chain carries TRBV29-1 and TRBJ2-3; 11 bases fit TRBD2. The V gene end was trimmed by 7 bases and the J gene end by 5 bases; junction bases not matched to a gene: 8. Germline-derived CDR1 and CDR2 are SQVTM and ANQGSEA. The CDR3 loop spans 14 amino acids. DNA for the CDR3: TGCAGCGGGGGCACTAGCGGGAGTCAAGATACGCAGTATTTT. Protein product: CSGGTSGSQDTQYF.

In this sample, this clonotype is large. This rearrangement joins TRBV7-6 to TRBJ2-7, with 9 bases lining up with TRBD2. With V trimmed by 5 bases and J by 4 bases, 6 bases remained unmatched. Per the germline V gene, CDR1 is SGHVS and CDR2 is FNYEAQ. The CDR3 runs 14 residues. CDR3 protein: CASSPGTSSYEQYF. CDR3 bases: TGTGCCAGCAGCCCCGGGACTAGCTCGTACGAGCAGTACTTC. Variable domain in full (rest from reference TRBV7-6 and TRBJ2-7): GAGVSQSPRYKVTKRGQDVALRCDPISGHVSLYWYRQALGQGPEFLTYFNYEAQQDKSGLPNDRFSAERPEGSISTLTIQRTEQRDSAMYRCASSPGTSSYEQYFGPGTRLTVT.